This T cell receptor (beta chain) was captured in a study of beta chain features in type 1 diabetes. General study results and limits: Within patients, naive, central memory and Treg TCRB repertoires seemed more similar than within healthy donors. When cDNA is sequenced, cells with high TCR expression could be over-represented.

V dropped 3 bases and J dropped 6; count of bases not matched to a gene: 8. Germline CDR1 is KGHSH and CDR2 is LQKENI. CDR3 length: 16 residues. In regard to this clone: Its specificity is unknown.

Isolated RNA was reverse transcribed in full, so expressed TCRB transcripts were sequenced. The repertoire was sequenced with immunoSEQ multiplex PCR; TCRdb's copy has only in-frame clones and lacks some. The sample holds approximately 90,000 clones, under 35% seen once. A sort by CD45RO/CCR7/CD25/CD127/CD95/CD27 yielded CD4+ naive, central memory, regulatory and stem cell-like memory cells. The specimen sequenced was stem cell memory CD4+ T cells from blood. The genes are TRBV18 and TRBJ1-6; 7 bases line up with TRBD1. This TCR was sampled from a woman younger than 35 in good health. CDR3: CASSPLTGNRNSPLHF. The DNA of the CDR3 is TGTGCCAGCTCACCTTTGACAGGGAATCGTAATTCACCCCTCCACTTT.